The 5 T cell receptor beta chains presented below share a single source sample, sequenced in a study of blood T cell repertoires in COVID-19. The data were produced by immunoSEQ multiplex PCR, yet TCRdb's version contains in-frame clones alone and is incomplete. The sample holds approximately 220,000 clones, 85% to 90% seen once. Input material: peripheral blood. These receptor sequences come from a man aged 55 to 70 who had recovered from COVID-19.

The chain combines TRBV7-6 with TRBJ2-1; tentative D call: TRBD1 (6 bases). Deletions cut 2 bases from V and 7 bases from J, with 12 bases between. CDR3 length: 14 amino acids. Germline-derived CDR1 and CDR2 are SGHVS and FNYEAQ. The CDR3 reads CASSLYQGQNEQFF. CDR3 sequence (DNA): TGTGCCAGCAGCTTATATCAGGGGCAAAATGAGCAGTTCTTC. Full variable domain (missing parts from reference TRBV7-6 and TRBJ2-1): GAGVSQSPRYKVTKRGQDVALRCDPISGHVSLYWYRQALGQGPEFLTYFNYEAQQDKSGLPNDRFSAERPEGSISTLTIQRTEQRDSAMYRCASSLYQGQNEQFFGPGTRLTVL.

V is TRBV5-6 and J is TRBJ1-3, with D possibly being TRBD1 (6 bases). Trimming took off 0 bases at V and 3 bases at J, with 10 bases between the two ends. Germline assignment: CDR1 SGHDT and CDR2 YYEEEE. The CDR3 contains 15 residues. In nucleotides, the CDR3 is TGTGCCAGCAGCTTGGTAACAGGGCGTGGAAACACCATATATTTT. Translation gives CASSLVTGRGNTIYF.

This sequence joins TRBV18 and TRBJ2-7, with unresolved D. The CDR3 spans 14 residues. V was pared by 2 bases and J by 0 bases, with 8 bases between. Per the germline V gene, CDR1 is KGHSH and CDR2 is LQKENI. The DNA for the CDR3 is TGTGCCAGCTCACCAGCCACTTACTCCTACGAGCAGTACTTC. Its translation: CASSPATYSYEQYF.

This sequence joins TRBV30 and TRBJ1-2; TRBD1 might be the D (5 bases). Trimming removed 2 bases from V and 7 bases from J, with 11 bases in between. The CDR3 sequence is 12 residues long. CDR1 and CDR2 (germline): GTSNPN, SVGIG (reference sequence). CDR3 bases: TGTGCCTGGAGTTCAGGGATGGGTGGCTACACCTTC. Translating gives CAWSSGMGGYTF. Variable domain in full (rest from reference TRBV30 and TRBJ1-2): SQTIHQWPATLVQPVGSPLSLECTVEGTSNPNLYWYRQAAGRGLQLLFYSVGIGQISSEVPQNLSASRPQDRQFILSSKKLLLSDSGFYLCAWSSGMGGYTFGSGTRLTVV.

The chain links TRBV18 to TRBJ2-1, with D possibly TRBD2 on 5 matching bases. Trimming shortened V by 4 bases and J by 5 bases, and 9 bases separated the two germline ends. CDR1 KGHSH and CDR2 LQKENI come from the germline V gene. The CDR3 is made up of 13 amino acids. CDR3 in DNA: TGTGCCAGCTCACGTGGAGGAAACAATGAGCAGTTCTTC. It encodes CASSRGGNNEQFF.